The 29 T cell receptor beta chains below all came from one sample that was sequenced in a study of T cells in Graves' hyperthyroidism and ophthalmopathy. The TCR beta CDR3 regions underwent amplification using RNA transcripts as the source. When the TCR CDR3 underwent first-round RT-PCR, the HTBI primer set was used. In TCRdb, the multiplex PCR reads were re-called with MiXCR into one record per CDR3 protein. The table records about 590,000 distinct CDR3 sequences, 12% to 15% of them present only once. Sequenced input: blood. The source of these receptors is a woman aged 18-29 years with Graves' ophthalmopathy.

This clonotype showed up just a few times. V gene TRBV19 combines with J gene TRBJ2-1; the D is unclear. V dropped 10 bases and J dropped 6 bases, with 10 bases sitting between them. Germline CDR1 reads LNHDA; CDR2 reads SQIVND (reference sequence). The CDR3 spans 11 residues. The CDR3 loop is CATIHTNEQFF. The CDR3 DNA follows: TGTGCCACCATCCACACCAATGAGCAGTTCTTC.

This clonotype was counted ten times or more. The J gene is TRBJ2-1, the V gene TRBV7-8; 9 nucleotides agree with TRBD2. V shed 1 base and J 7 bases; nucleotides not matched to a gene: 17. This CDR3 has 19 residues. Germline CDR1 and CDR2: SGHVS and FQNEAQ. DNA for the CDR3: TGTGCCAGCAGCTTAGGGGTTGTCCTAGCGGGAAAAAGGGGGAATGAGCAGTTCTTC. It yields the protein CASSLGVVLAGKRGNEQFF.

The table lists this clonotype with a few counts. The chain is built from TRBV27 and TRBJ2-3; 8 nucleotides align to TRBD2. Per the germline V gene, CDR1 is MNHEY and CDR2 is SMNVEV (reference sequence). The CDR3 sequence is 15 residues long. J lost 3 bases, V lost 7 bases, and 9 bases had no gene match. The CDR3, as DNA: TGTGCCAGCAACCCAGCGGGAGCAGGGACAGATACGCAGTATTTT. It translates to CASNPAGAGTDTQYF.

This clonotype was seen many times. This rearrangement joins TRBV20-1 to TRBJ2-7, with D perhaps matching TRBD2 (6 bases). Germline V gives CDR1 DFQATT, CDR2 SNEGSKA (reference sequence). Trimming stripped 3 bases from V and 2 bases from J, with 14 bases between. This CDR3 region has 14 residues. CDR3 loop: CSASGGISPYEQYF. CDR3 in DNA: TGCAGTGCTAGTGGGGGGATTTCCCCCTACGAGCAGTACTTC.

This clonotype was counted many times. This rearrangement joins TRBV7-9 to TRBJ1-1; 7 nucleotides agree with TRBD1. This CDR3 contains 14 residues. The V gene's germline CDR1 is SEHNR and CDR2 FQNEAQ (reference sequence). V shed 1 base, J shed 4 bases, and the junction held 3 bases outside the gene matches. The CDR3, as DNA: TGTGCCAGCAGCTTAGTGGGACAGAGCACTGAAGCTTTCTTT. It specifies CASSLVGQSTEAFF.

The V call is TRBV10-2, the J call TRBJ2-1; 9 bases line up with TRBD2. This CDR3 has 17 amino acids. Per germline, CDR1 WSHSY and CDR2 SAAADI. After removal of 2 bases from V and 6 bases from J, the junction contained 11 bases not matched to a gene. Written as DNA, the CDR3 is TGCGCCAGCAGTGAGATACTAGCGGGTTCTGATCGCAATGAGCAGTTCTTC. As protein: CASSEILAGSDRNEQFF.

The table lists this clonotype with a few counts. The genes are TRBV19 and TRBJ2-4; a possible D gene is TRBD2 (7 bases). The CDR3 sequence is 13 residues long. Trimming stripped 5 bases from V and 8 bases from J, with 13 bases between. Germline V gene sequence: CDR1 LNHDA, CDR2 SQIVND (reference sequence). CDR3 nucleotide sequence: TGTGCCAGTAGTCCCCGAGGGGGGGACATTCAGTACTTC. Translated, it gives CASSPRGGDIQYF.

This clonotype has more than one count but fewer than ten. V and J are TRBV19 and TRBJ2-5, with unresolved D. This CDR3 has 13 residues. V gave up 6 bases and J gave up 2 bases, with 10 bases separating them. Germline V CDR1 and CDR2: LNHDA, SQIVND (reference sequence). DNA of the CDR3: TGTGCCAGTAGGGCTAGTGATCAAGAGACCCAGTACTTC. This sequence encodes CASRASDQETQYF. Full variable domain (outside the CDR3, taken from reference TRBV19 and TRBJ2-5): DGGITQSPKYLFRKEGQNVTLSCEQNLNHDAMYWYRQDPGQGLRLIYYSQIVNDFQKGDIAEGYSVSREKKESFPLTVTSAQKNPTAFYLCASRASDQETQYFGPGTRLLVL.

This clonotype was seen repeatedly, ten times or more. The CDR3 is CASSLFSGTPNRRYEQYF. CDR3 sequence (DNA): TGTGCCAGCAGTTTATTTTCGGGGACACCGAACCGTAGATACGAGCAGTACTTC. The chain employs TRBV28 and TRBJ2-7; D is perhaps TRBD1 (6 bases). CDR3 length: 18 residues. The V and J ends lost 1 base and 4 bases respectively, with 23 bases between them. The germline gives CDR1 MDHEN, CDR2 SYDVKM.

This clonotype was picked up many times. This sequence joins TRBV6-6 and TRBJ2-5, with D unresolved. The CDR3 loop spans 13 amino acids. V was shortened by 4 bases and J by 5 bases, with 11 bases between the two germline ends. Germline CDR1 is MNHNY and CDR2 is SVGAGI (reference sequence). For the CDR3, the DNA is TGTGCCAGCAGTTCACTGTCGCGGGAGACCCAGTACTTC. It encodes CASSSLSRETQYF.

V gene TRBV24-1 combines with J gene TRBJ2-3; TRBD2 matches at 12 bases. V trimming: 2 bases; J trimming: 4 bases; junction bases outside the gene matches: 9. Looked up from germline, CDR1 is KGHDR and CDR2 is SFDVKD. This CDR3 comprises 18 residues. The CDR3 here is CATSDSPTSGSGSDTQYF. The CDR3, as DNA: TGTGCCACCAGTGATTCACCGACTAGCGGGAGTGGGTCAGATACGCAGTATTTT.

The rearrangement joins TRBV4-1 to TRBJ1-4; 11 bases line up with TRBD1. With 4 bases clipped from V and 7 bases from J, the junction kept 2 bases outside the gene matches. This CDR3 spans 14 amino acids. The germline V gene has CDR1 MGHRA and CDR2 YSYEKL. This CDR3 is CASSRDRGVEKLFF. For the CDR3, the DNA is TGCGCCAGCAGCCGGGACAGGGGGGTTGAAAAACTGTTTTTT.

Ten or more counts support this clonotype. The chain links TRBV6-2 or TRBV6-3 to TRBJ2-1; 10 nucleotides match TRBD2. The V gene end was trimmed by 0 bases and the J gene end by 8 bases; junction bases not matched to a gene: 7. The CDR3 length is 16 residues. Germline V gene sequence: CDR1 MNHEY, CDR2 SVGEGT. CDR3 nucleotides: TGTGCCAGCAGTTACTCGAGTAGCGGGAGGAACTATGAGCAGTTCTTC. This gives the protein CASSYSSSGRNYEQFF.

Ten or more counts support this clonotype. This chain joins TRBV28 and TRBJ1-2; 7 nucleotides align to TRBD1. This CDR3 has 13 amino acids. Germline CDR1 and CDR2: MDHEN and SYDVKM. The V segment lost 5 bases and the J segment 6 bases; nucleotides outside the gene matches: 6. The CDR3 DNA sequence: TGTGCCAGCAGTCGAGGGGGCAGGGATGGCTACACCTTC. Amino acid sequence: CASSRGGRDGYTF.

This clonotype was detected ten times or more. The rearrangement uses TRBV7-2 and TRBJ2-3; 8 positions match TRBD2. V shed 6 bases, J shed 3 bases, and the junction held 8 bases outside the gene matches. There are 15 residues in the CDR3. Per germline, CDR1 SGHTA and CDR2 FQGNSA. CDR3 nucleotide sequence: TGTGCCAGCAGATTACAAGCGGGAGAGACAGATACGCAGTATTTT. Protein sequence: CASRLQAGETDTQYF.

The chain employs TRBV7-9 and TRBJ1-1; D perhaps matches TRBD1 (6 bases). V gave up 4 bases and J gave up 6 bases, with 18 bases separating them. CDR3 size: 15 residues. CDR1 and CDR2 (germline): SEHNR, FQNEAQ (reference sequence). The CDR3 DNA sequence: TGTGCCAGCAGCTATCAACAGGGAAAGGGCGCTGAAGCTTTCTTT. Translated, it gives CASSYQQGKGAEAFF.

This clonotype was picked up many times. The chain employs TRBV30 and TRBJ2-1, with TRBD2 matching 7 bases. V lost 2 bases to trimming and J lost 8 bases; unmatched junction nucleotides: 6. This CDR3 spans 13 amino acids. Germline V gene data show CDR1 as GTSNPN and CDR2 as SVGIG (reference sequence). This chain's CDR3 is CAWSRGRIHEQFF. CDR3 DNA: TGTGCCTGGAGTCGCGGGAGAATCCATGAGCAGTTCTTC.

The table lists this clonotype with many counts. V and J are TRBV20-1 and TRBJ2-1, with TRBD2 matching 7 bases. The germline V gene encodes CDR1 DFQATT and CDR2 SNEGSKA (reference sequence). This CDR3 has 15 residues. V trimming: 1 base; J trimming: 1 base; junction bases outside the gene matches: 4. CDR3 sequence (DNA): TGCAGTGCTAGAGCCCTAGCGGTGTCCTACAATGAGCAGTTCTTC. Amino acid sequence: CSARALAVSYNEQFF.

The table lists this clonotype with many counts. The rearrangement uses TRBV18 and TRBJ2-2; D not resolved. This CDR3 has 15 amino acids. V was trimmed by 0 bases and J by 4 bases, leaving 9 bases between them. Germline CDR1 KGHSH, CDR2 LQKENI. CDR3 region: CASSPPDLPTGELFF. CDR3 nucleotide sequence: TGTGCCAGCTCACCACCTGACCTGCCCACCGGGGAGCTGTTTTTT.

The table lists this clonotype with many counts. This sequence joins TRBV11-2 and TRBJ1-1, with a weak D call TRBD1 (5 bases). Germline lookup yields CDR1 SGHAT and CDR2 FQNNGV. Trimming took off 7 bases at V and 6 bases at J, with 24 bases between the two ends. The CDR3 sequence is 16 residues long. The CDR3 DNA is TGTGCCAGCATTACACTTCGAGGACCCTCGGGGCCTGAAGCTTTCTTT. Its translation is CASITLRGPSGPEAFF. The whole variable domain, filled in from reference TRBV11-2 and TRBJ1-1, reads EAGVAQSPRYKIIEKRQSVAFWCNPISGHATLYWYQQILGQGPKLLIQFQNNGVVDDSQLPKDRFSAERLKGVDSTLKIQPAKLEDSAVYLCASITLRGPSGPEAFFGQGTRLTVV.

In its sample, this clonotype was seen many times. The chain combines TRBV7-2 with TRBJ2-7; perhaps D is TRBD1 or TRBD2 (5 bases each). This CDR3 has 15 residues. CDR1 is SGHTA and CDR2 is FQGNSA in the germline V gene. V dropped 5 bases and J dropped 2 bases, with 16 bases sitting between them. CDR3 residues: CASSPLGEVPYEQYF. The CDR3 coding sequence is TGTGCCAGCAGCCCTCTGGGGGAAGTCCCCTACGAGCAGTACTTC.

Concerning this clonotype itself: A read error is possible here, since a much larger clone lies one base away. As DNA, the CDR3 is TGCAGTCCCTCCAACGCTGAAGCTTTCTTT. Protein product: CSPSNAEAFF. J is TRBJ1-1 and V is TRBV20-1; D gene uncertain. Trimming cost V 8 bases and J 6 bases, with 10 bases left between them. Germline loops: CDR1 DFQATT, CDR2 SNEGSKA (reference sequence). The CDR3 length is 10 residues.

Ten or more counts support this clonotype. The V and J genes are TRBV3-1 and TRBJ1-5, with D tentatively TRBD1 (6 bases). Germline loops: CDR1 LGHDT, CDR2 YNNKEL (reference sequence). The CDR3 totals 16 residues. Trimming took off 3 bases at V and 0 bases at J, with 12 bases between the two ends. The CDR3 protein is CASSQGSGASNQPQHF. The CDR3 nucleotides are TGTGCCAGCAGCCAGGGGTCGGGGGCTAGCAATCAGCCCCAGCATTTT.

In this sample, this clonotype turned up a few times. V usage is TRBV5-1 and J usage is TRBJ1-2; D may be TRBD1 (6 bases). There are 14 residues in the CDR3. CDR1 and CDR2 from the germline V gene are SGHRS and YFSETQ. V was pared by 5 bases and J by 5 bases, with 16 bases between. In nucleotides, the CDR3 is TGCGCCAGCAGGCCCAGCGGGGGCCCGTATGGCTACACCTTC. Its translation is CASRPSGGPYGYTF.

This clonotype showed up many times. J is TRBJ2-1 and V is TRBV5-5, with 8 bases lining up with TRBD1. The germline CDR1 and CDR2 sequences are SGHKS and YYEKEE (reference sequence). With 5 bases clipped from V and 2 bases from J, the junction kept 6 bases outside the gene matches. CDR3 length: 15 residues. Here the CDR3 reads CASRYVDRAYNEQFF. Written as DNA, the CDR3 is TGTGCCAGCAGGTACGTGGACAGGGCCTACAATGAGCAGTTCTTC.

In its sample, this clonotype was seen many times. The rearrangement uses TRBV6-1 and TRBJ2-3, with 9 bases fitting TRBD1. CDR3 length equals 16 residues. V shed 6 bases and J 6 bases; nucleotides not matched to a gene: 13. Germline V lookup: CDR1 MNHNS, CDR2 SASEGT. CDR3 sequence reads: CASRLIPGTGFDTQYF. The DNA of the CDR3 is TGTGCCAGCAGACTAATTCCCGGGACAGGGTTCGATACGCAGTATTTT.

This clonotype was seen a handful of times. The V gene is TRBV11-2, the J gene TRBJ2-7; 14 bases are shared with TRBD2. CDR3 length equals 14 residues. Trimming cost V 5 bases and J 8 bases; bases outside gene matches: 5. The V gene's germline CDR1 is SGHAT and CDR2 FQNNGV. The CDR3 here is CASSPGLAGAQQYF. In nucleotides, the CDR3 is TGTGCCAGCAGCCCGGGACTAGCGGGAGCTCAGCAGTACTTC.

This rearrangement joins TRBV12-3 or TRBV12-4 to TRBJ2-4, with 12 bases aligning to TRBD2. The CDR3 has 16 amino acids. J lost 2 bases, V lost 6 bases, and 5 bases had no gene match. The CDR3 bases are TGTGCCAGCAGCCCGGGACTAGCGGGTACCAAAAACATTCAGTACTTC. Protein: CASSPGLAGTKNIQYF.

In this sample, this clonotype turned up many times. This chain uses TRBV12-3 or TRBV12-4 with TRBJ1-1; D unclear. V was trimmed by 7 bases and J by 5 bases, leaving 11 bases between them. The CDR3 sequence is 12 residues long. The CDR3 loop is CASTPHWTEAFF. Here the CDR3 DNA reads TGTGCCAGCACCCCCCATTGGACTGAAGCTTTCTTT.